This TCR beta chain was recovered during a study of blood T cell repertoires in COVID-19. Seattle's enrolled individuals joined amid active infection and were then monitored longitudinally. Repertoires were generated with immunoSEQ multiplex PCR, while TCRdb's copy carries only in-frame clones and drops some. The sample holds 150,000 or so clones, around 83% seen once. The ends were cut back, 4 bases at V and 8 bases at J, with 17 bases in the middle. This CDR3 is 14 amino acids long. Germline-derived CDR1 and CDR2 are LNHDA and SQIVND (reference sequence). This chain links TRBV19 with TRBJ1-1, with D perhaps matching TRBD1 (5 bases). Sequencing used peripheral blood. This clonotype originated in a woman in her fifties or sixties with COVID-19, enrolled during active disease. Here the CDR3 reads CASSTHTGRAEAFF. The CDR3 DNA is TGTGCCAGTAGTACACACACCGGCAGGGCGGAAGCTTTCTTT.